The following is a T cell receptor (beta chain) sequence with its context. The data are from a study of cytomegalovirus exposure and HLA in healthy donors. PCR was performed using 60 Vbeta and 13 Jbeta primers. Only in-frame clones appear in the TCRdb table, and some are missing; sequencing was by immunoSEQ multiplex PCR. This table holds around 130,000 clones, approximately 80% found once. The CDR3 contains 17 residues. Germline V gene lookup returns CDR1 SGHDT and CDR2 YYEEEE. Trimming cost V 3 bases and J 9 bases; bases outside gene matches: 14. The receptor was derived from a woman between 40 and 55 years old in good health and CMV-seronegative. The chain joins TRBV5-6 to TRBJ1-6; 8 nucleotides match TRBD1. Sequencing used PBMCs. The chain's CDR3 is CASSSHLGDRLSSPLHF. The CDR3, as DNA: TGTGCCAGCAGCTCCCACTTGGGGGACAGGTTGAGTTCACCCCTCCACTTT.